One sample yielded the 15 T cell receptor beta chains listed below, sequenced in a study of T-cell reconstitution after alpha-beta-depleted transplantation in children. TCRbeta library preparation incorporated unique molecular identifiers. TCRdb analysed the PCR reads with MiXCR anew, one entry per CDR3 protein. The sample has roughly 310,000 distinct CDR3 sequences; around 25% are singletons. The input for sequencing was PBMCs, mostly from graft donor cells, taken 180 days after TCRalphabeta/CD19-depleted stem cell transplant. All receptors come from a male patient younger than 18 who had a stem cell transplant for acute lymphoblastic leukemia, so the T cells may come from the graft donor.

The chain couples TRBV7-9 to TRBJ2-1, with D uncertain. Per the germline V gene, CDR1 is SEHNR and CDR2 is FQNEAQ (reference sequence). Trimming pared 2 bases from V and 1 base from J, leaving 9 bases between. The CDR3 covers 15 residues. CDR3 DNA sequence: TGTGCCAGCAGCTTAAGGGCAACTTCCTACAATGAGCAGTTCTTC. It specifies CASSLRATSYNEQFF.

This chain connects TRBV20-1 to TRBJ1-2, with TRBD1 as a possible D gene (6 bases). CDR3 length: 16 amino acids. The V end was cut by 1 base, the J end by 0 bases, with 15 bases between. CDR1 is DFQATT and CDR2 is SNEGSKA in the germline V gene (reference sequence). In nucleotides, the CDR3 is TGCAGTGCTAGAGTAATTCCGGGGGCAACTAACTATGGCTACACCTTC. Amino acids: CSARVIPGATNYGYTF.

The CDR3 DNA reads TGTGCCAGCAGCCCCCGGACTAGCGGGAGTTCTAAATTCTACGAGCAGTACTTC. As protein: CASSPRTSGSSKFYEQYF. V and J are TRBV4-2 and TRBJ2-7; TRBD2 matches at 13 bases. Germline loops: CDR1 LGHNA, CDR2 YNFKEQ. The V segment lost 4 bases and the J segment 3 bases; nucleotides outside the gene matches: 12. This CDR3 spans 18 amino acids.

The chain links TRBV20-1 to TRBJ2-1; 10 nucleotides match TRBD2. The length of the CDR3 is 21 residues. The V gene's germline CDR1 is DFQATT and CDR2 SNEGSKA (reference sequence). V lost 4 bases to trimming and J lost 0 bases; unmatched junction nucleotides: 21. DNA of the CDR3: TGCAGTGCTAATCAAAAACACAGCGGGAGGGTCCTTACTTTCTCCTACAATGAGCAGTTCTTC. Translation gives CSANQKHSGRVLTFSYNEQFF.

The chain has TRBV11-1 and TRBJ2-6; 9 bases map to TRBD1. Germline V gene sequence: CDR1 SGHAT, CDR2 FQDESV (reference sequence). The CDR3 totals 19 residues. J lost 0 bases, V lost 2 bases, and 8 bases had no gene match. CDR3 protein: CASSLKYPGQGSGANVLTF. CDR3 in DNA: TGTGCCAGCAGCTTAAAGTACCCGGGACAGGGCTCTGGGGCCAACGTCCTGACTTTC.

A few counts support this clonotype. The chain recombines TRBV5-4 with TRBJ1-2, with D tentatively TRBD1 (5 bases). This CDR3 comprises 15 residues. Trimming stripped 4 bases from V and 3 bases from J, with 16 bases between. CDR1 is SGHNT and CDR2 is YYREEE in the germline V gene (reference sequence). CDR3 in DNA: TGTGCCAGCAGCCACCGGAGGGGCAGAGACTATGGCTACACCTTC. Its protein product is CASSHRRGRDYGYTF.

For this clonotype: A much bigger clone sits one base away, suggesting this may be a read error. The J gene is TRBJ2-5, the V gene TRBV5-1; no firm D call. The CDR3 spans 12 residues. The germline V gene encodes CDR1 SGHRS and CDR2 YFSETQ. The CDR3 here is CASYDLEETQSF. The DNA of the CDR3 is TGCGCCAGCTACGATTTGGAAGAGACCCAGTCCTTC. Full variable domain (rest looked up from reference TRBV5-1 and TRBJ2-5): KAGVTQTPRYLIKTRGQQVTLSCSPISGHRSVSWYQQTPGQGLQFLFEYFSETQRNKGNFPGRFSGRQFSNSRSEMNVSTLELGDSALYLCASYDLEETQSFGPGTRLLVL.

The V and J genes are TRBV12-3 or TRBV12-4 and TRBJ2-2; 8 bases fit TRBD1. V gave up 6 bases and J gave up 4 bases; unmatched junction bases: 4. The CDR3 covers 14 residues. Here the CDR3 reads CASRSTGGTGELFF. Written as DNA, the CDR3 is TGTGCCAGCAGGTCAACAGGGGGCACCGGGGAGCTGTTTTTT.

V and J are TRBV27 and TRBJ2-3; TRBD2 matches 8 bases. CDR3 length: 23 amino acids. Germline V gene sequence: CDR1 MNHEY, CDR2 SMNVEV (reference sequence). Unmatched junction bases numbered 30, after V lost 3 bases and J lost 4 bases. Here the CDR3 DNA reads TGTGCCAGCAGTTTCACGAGGGGCATCCTGAAGGTCCTAGCGGGCGTGGCGGCAGATACGCAGTATTTT. Protein: CASSFTRGILKVLAGVAADTQYF.

The J gene is TRBJ1-1, the V gene TRBV5-1; D call uncertain. CDR1 is SGHRS, CDR2 YFSETQ, per germline. This CDR3 is built from 17 residues. Trimming shortened V by 0 bases and J by 10 bases, and 25 bases separated the two germline ends. DNA for the CDR3: TGCGCCAGCAGCTTGGATCCCGACTCAGCGGCTTTTAAGGGAGCTTTCTTT. Its translation is CASSLDPDSAAFKGAFF.

This chain connects TRBV6-1 to TRBJ2-7; TRBD1 matches 9 bases. Germline lookup yields CDR1 MNHNS and CDR2 SASEGT. The CDR3 consists of 16 residues. V shed 5 bases, J shed 5 bases, and the junction held 13 bases outside the gene matches. In DNA, the CDR3 is TGTGCCAGCAGTCCCTCTTCCGGGACAGGGAGCCACGAGCAGTACTTC. This codes for CASSPSSGTGSHEQYF.

This chain joins TRBV10-3 and TRBJ2-7; D gene ambiguous. V shed 0 bases and J shed 5 bases, with 8 bases lying between them. The CDR3 consists of 13 residues. Per the germline V gene, CDR1 is ENHRY and CDR2 is SYGVKD. The CDR3 nucleotides read TGTGCCATCAGTGAGTCAGGGATGAACGAGCAGTACTTC. It yields the protein CAISESGMNEQYF.

This clonotype was found a few times. The rearrangement links TRBV6-4 to TRBJ2-3; 10 nucleotides line up with TRBD2. After removal of 8 bases from V and 4 bases from J, the junction contained 9 bases not matched to a gene. Germline CDR1 and CDR2: MRHNA and SNTAGT. The CDR3 runs 15 residues. CDR3 sequence (DNA): TGTGCCAGCGCTGAGCGGGAGGGCCGGGCAGATACGCAGTATTTT. This gives the protein CASAEREGRADTQYF.

The chain joins TRBV20-1 to TRBJ2-2; D is undetermined. CDR1 and CDR2 from the germline V gene are DFQATT and SNEGSKA (reference sequence). V shed 3 bases and J shed 2 bases, with 13 bases lying between them. The CDR3 length is 15 residues. In nucleotides, the CDR3 is TGCAGTGCTAGGCTGGCGATCCCTAACACCGGGGAGCTGTTTTTT. It specifies CSARLAIPNTGELFF.

The CDR3 nucleotides are TGTGCCAGCAGTTTAGGGACAGGGCCCTATGGCTACACCTTC. Its translation: CASSLGTGPYGYTF. The rearrangement joins TRBV12-3 or TRBV12-4 to TRBJ1-2, with TRBD1 matching over 8 bases. CDR3 length equals 14 residues. After removal of 1 base from V and 4 bases from J, the junction contained 2 bases not matched to a gene.